This TCR beta chain was captured in a study of T cell responses to AZD1222 COVID-19 vaccine. The CDR3 spans 12 residues. V lost 5 bases and J lost 0, with 4 bases in between. Looked up from germline, CDR1 is KGHSH and CDR2 is LQKENI. Study-wide points: Mapped onto spike, vaccine-associated CD4 TCRs spanned it and were dominant at 160-218 and 743-854. Seropositive AZD1222 recipients at baseline numbered only five to seven. With two AZD1222 doses given, Spike-specific TCR breadth and depth both rose. Nearly half of spike-specific TCRs reportedly target variant regions that are unmutated in the B.1.351 and B.1.1.7 variants.

With regard to this clone: No antigen is known for it.

Repertoires were generated with immunoSEQ multiplex PCR, while TCRdb's copy carries only in-frame clones and drops some. This sample carries some 180,000 clones, around 93% of them seen once, and the ten largest clones take around 0.96%. The input for sequencing was peripheral blood, taken 28 days after the second dose of the MenACWY control vaccine. The clonotype originates from an adult who received the MenACWY meningococcal vaccine as a control. This rearrangement joins TRBV18 to TRBJ2-5; D remains ambiguous. CDR3: CASSGYQETQYF. DNA for the CDR3: TGTGCCAGCTCAGGCTACCAAGAGACCCAGTACTTC.